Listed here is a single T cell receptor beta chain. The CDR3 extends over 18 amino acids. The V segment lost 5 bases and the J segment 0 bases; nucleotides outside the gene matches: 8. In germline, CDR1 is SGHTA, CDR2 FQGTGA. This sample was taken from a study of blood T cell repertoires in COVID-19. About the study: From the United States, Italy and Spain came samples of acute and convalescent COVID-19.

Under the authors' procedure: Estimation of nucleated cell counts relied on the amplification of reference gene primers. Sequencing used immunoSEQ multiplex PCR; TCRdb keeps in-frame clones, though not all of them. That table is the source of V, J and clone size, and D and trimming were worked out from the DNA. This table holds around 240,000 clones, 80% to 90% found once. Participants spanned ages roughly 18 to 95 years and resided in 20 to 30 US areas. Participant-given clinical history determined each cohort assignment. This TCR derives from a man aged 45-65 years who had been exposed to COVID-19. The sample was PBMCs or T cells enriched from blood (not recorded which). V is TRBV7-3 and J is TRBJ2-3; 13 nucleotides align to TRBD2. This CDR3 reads CASSPGTSGVYSTDTQYF. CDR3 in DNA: TGTGCCAGCAGCCCCGGGACTAGCGGGGTCTATAGCACAGATACGCAGTATTTT.